A selection of T cell receptor beta chains follows, all from one sample in a study of shared clonotypes between healthy human individuals. Produced via immunoSEQ multiplex PCR; TCRdb's table is partial and in-frame only. Here the sample spans about 470,000 clones, roughly 83% being singletons. Sequenced: PBMCs. The origin of the receptors is a woman in her thirties or forties in good health. Some clones in this sample may be carry-over from other donors' samples. Both conserved end residues are part of each CDR3. The D gene is left open where the match is weak. Size is omitted from some rows. Given values are once, few, many or a class for expanded clones.

D gene,V gene,J gene,CDR3 length,clone size,CDR3 DNA,CDR3 protein
TRBD1,TRBV28,TRBJ1-2,17,-,TGTGCCAGCAGCTTAGGGGGACAGGGGCCATACCTCTATGGCTACACCTTC,CASSLGGQGPYLYGYTF
-,TRBV5-1,TRBJ2-1,14,-,TGCGCCAGCAGCTTGGCAGGCCCGTACAATGAGCAGTTCTTC,CASSLAGPYNEQFF
-,TRBV5-5,TRBJ2-7,14,-,TGTGCCAGCAGCTTGCATCAGAGCGCCTACGAGCAGTACTTC,CASSLHQSAYEQYF
-,TRBV11-2,TRBJ2-1,13,-,TGTGCCAGCAGCTTAGTAATCCCCAATGAGCAGTTCTTC,CASSLVIPNEQFF
-,TRBV30,TRBJ1-1,14,few,TGTGCCTGGAGCGGGACTTTATGGGACACTGAAGCTTTCTTT,CAWSGTLWDTEAFF
TRBD2,TRBV2,TRBJ2-3,13,-,TGTGCCAAGCTAGCGGAGGGCACAGATACGCAGTATTTT,CAKLAEGTDTQYF
TRBD1,TRBV6-5,TRBJ1-1,14,few,TGTGCCAGCAGTTTACAGGGGAAAGTAACTGAAGCTTTCTTT,CASSLQGKVTEAFF
TRBD1,TRBV19,TRBJ1-2,15,-,TGTGCCAGTAGGCCAACCTGGACAGGGTTCTATGGCTACACCTTC,CASRPTWTGFYGYTF
-,TRBV4-3,TRBJ1-5,13,-,TGCGCCAGCAGCCAAGCAACCGACCAGCCCCAGCATTTT,CASSQATDQPQHF
-,TRBV30,TRBJ2-5,14,few,TGTGCCTGGAGTGTCATGGGCGACCAAGAGACCCAGTACTTC,CAWSVMGDQETQYF
-,TRBV27,TRBJ1-1,15,-,TGTGCCAGCAGTCCGACGGGAGGGGCGAACACTGAAGCTTTCTTT,CASSPTGGANTEAFF
-,TRBV18,TRBJ1-2,16,-,TGTGCCAGCTCACCGACAGACTCACCACAACCGAATGGCTACACCTTC,CASSPTDSPQPNGYTF
TRBD2,TRBV5-4,TRBJ2-7,15,-,TGTGCCAGCAGCTCGAGGACTAGCGGGACGAACGAGCAGTACTTC,CASSSRTSGTNEQYF
-,TRBV6-1,TRBJ2-7,15,many,TGTGCCAGCAGCGTCTCTACGGACTCATCCTACGAGCAGTACTTC,CASSVSTDSSYEQYF
-,TRBV5-6,TRBJ1-1,14,few,TGTGCCAGCAGCGGGGTCGGGGGCCACACTGAAGCTTTCTTT,CASSGVGGHTEAFF
TRBD2,TRBV11-2,TRBJ2-7,16,-,TGTGCCAGCAGCTTAGAACTAGCGGGAAACTCCTACGAGCAGTACTTC,CASSLELAGNSYEQYF
-,TRBV4-1,TRBJ1-2,16,-,TGCGCCAGCGGGCTGAATGGGGCAGGGCGGATCTATGGCTACACCTTC,CASGLNGAGRIYGYTF
-,TRBV4-2,TRBJ2-2,16,-,TGTGCCAGCAGCCAAGGGCAGGGGACCCTGACCGGGGAGCTGTTTTTT,CASSQGQGTLTGELFF
-,TRBV19,TRBJ2-7,12,-,TGTGCCAGTAGTATTGGGGGTGGCGAGCAGTACTTC,CASSIGGGEQYF
TRBD2,TRBV10-3,TRBJ2-3,17,-,TGTGCCATCAGTGAGTCGACCTCGGGAGGGCCAACAGATACGCAGTATTTT,CAISESTSGGPTDTQYF
-,TRBV29-1,TRBJ1-3,16,once,TGCAGCGTTGTGGGGGGTGGTCTGGGTTCTGGAAACACCATATATTTT,CSVVGGGLGSGNTIYF
-,TRBV28,TRBJ2-2,15,few,TGTGCCAGCAGATCCCTTAGCGGGAACACCGGGGAGCTGTTTTTT,CASRSLSGNTGELFF
-,TRBV25-1,TRBJ1-1,11,-,TGTGCCAGCAGCGAGCTCACTGAAGCTTTCTTT,CASSELTEAFF
TRBD1,TRBV9,TRBJ1-4,16,-,TGTGCCAGCAGCCCTCGGCGAGGGGGCACTAATGAAAAACTGTTTTTT,CASSPRRGGTNEKLFF
TRBD1,TRBV7-8,TRBJ1-2,12,-,TGTGCCAGCAGCGTCGGACAGGCTAGCTACACCTTC,CASSVGQASYTF
TRBD2,TRBV29-1,TRBJ2-5,14,-,TGCAGCGTTGAATGGGGGGGTTCTCAAGAGACCCAGTACTTC,CSVEWGGSQETQYF
-,TRBV6-5,TRBJ1-2,14,-,TGTGCCAGCAGTTACGCCACAGCTTACTATGGCTACACCTTC,CASSYATAYYGYTF
-,TRBV28,TRBJ2-6,14,-,TGTGCCAGCAGTTTTTTACTGGGGGCCAACGTCCTGACTTTC,CASSFLLGANVLTF
TRBD1,TRBV30,TRBJ2-3,16,-,TGTGCCTGGAGTAGTTTGTGGACAGGGGGCCCAGATACGCAGTATTTT,CAWSSLWTGGPDTQYF
-,TRBV5-1,TRBJ2-5,14,-,TGCGCCAGCAGCAGGGGCAGTTGGTCAGAGACCCAGTACTTC,CASSRGSWSETQYF
TRBD2,TRBV7-3,TRBJ2-1,15,-,TGTGCCAGCAGCTCCGGGAGGGCCGGGCACAATGAGCAGTTCTTC,CASSSGRAGHNEQFF
-,TRBV2,TRBJ2-3,12,-,TGTGCCAGCAGTGAACGACCAGATACGCAGTATTTT,CASSERPDTQYF
-,TRBV19,TRBJ1-2,13,-,TGTGCCAGTAGTTCCGCGGGACCTCCTGGCTACACCTTC,CASSSAGPPGYTF
TRBD1,TRBV6-1,TRBJ2-7,14,-,TGTGCCAGCAGTGCCCACAGGGGAGCCTACGAGCAGTACTTC,CASSAHRGAYEQYF
-,TRBV7-2,TRBJ2-5,16,-,TGTGCCAGCAGCTTAGTGCTTGCGGGGACTGGGGAGACCCAGTACTTC,CASSLVLAGTGETQYF
-,TRBV27,TRBJ2-7,13,few,TGTGCCAGCAGACCTATCGTAGGGACACAGAAGTACTTC,CASRPIVGTQKYF
-,TRBV6-1,TRBJ1-5,12,-,TGTGCCAGTCACAACGGGAATCAGCCCCAGCATTTT,CASHNGNQPQHF
TRBD1,TRBV28,TRBJ2-1,15,-,TGTGCCAGCACCTCCGGGACAGGGGCCTACAATGAGCAGTTCTTC,CASTSGTGAYNEQFF
-,TRBV2,TRBJ2-4,14,-,TGTGCCAGCAGTGACAGTTTAGCCAAAAACATTCAGTACTTC,CASSDSLAKNIQYF
-,TRBV30,TRBJ2-1,13,-,TGTGCCTGGAGCCGGCGGGGGACAGATGAGCAGTTCTTC,CAWSRRGTDEQFF
TRBD1,TRBV18,TRBJ2-5,14,-,TGTGCCAGCTCACCAGGGACAGCCCAAGAGACCCAGTACTTC,CASSPGTAQETQYF
-,TRBV29-1,TRBJ2-7,13,many,TGCAGCGTTGAGGAGGGTAGCTCCTACGAGCAGTACTTC,CSVEEGSSYEQYF
TRBD1,TRBV6-1,TRBJ2-2,14,many,TGTGCCAGCCCCGGTGACAGGGACACCGGGGAGCTGTTTTTT,CASPGDRDTGELFF